This T cell receptor beta chain was recorded in a study of identical twins (dated by TCRdb to 2015 to 2016). For the study in its entirety: To test whether fetal clonotypes persist, the study used deep sequencing on TCR alpha and beta repertoires from monozygotic twins, unrelated adults of various ages, and cord blood. To rule out contamination, replicate twin experiments were performed at different times with different library preparation protocols.

Every donor in the study was a healthy Caucasian. Three unrelated non-twin adults were additionally sequenced: a male aged 18 to 29, a male aged 50 to 60 and a female aged 50 to 60. Miltenyi CD45RO+ enrichment and human naive T-cell isolation kits were used to isolate memory (CD45RO+) and naive T cells from PBMC. What the study reported, not specific to this receptor: Out-of-frame TCR alpha sequences shared between twins showed an excess of low generation-probability sequences compared with coincidental sharing between unrelated individuals. A weaker excess of twin sharing was found in beta out-of-frame sequences because the signal-to-noise ratio was lowered by fewer shared sequences. Invariant T cells such as MAIT and iNKT could partly confound zero-insertion analyses, though diverse VJ usage argued against this for most clonotypes. Because the same donors could not be followed over many years, the conclusions relied on cross-sectional statistical analysis. Abundant cord blood beta clonotypes had fewer insertions, young adult naive repertoires showed a similar but weaker trend, and memory repertoires showed no such trend. Out-of-frame TCR alpha sharing in monozygotic twins was systematically underestimated by recombination models, whereas sharing between unrelated individuals was in agreement with the recombination models.

Receptor amplification or capture employed 5' RACE. Sequencing used an Illumina HiSeq 2000. A universal primer binding site was added through template switching, and the final cDNA carried a unique molecular identifier so that TCR cDNA molecules could be counted accurately. Specific primers in the conserved constant-segment region were used to synthesize first-strand cDNA for the TCR alpha and beta chains. To control for contamination, every cDNA library carried two barcodes: a SMART-Mk sample barcode plus Illumina barcodes. TruSeq adapter sequences and Illumina sample barcodes were added in two successive PCR steps. The Illumina HiSeq platform was used with custom primers to sequence TCR alpha and beta cDNA libraries. Turning to the authors' computational methods: Raw reads were processed with MiGEC to extract unique molecular identifiers, and MiXCR was used to determine CDR3 positions. For each individual, recombination models were inferred using an EM algorithm with the repgenHMM and IGoR tools. Shared clonotypes were analyzed with the tcR package in R, and sharing was normalized by the product of cloneset sizes. To study raw recombination free of thymic and clonal selection effects, out-of-frame nonproductive sequences were analyzed. TCRdb cleaned the public reads at Q25 with fastp, built clones with MiXCR and kept in-frame beta chains. Rows with one shared CDR3 protein collapse into an entry with the most common genes and DNA. The V and J calls, along with clone size, are taken from TCRdb and not from the paper's own processing. This sample comprises approximately 690,000 distinct CDR3 sequences, 6% to 6.5% of them detected only once. 1.5% to 2% of the sample belongs to the ten largest clones.

V and J lose 5 bases and 7 bases, and a span of 14 bases separates them. The CDR3 measures 14 amino acids from cysteine to phenylalanine. Only the CDR3 DNA is retained, 42 bases long and in frame from the first base. This clonotype was found a few times. No antigen is known for it. Base qualities are not recorded, but no much larger clone differs from it by a single base. Sequencing was performed on naive T cells sorted from blood. The cell subset or site label for this specimen denotes: cells isolated with a human naive T-cell isolation kit. The receptor's source is a young man in good health. This chain is built from TRBV12-3 or TRBV12-4 and TRBJ1-4, and possibly TRBD1, on 6 matching bases. CDR3 region: CASSPGVGFEKLFF. The nucleotide sequence is given as TGTGCCAGCAGTCCAGGGGTAGGTTTTGAAAAACTGTTTTTT.